The entry below gives a single T cell receptor (beta chain) sequence along with its context. Its target is unknown. CDR1 is SGHNT, CDR2 YENEEA, per germline. This CDR3 is built from 17 residues. Unmatched junction bases numbered 13, after V lost 4 bases and J lost 6 bases. Healthy bone marrow donors made up the cohort. The sample belongs to a study of cytomegalovirus exposure and HLA in healthy donors. Study results and limitations: A later analysis found TCR association rates differed by HLA locus, highest for DRB1 and lowest for HLA-C.

This PCR relied on a set of 60 Vbeta primers and 13 Jbeta primers. Repertoires were generated with immunoSEQ multiplex PCR, while TCRdb's copy carries only in-frame clones and drops some. The repertoire holds 200,000 or so clones, with about 90% as singletons. The chain is built from TRBV11-3 and TRBJ2-1; 9 bases map to TRBD2. The sequencing sample was made of PBMCs. The TCR sequence derives from a girl under three years old in good health and CMV-seronegative. CDR3 amino acids: CASSSEKGLAPSNEQFF. The CDR3 region has the DNA TGTGCCAGCAGCTCTGAAAAGGGACTAGCCCCATCCAATGAGCAGTTCTTC.